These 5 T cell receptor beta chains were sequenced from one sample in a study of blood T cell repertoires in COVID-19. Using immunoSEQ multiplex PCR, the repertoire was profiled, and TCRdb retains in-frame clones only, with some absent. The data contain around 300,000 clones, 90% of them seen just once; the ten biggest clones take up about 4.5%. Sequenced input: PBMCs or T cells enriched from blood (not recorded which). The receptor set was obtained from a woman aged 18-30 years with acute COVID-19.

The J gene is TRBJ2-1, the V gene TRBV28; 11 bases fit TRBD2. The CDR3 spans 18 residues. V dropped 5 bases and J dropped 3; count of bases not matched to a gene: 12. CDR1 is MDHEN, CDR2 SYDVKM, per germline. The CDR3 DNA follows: TGTGCCAGCAGTATAGCGGGAGGGCTTATCTACGACTACAATGAGCAGTTCTTC. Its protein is CASSIAGGLIYDYNEQFF.

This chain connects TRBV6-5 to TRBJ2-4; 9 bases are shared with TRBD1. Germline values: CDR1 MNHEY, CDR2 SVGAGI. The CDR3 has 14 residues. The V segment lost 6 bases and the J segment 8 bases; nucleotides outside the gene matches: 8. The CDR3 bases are TGTGCCAGCAGCCGCGGACAGGGGCTTGACATTCAGTACTTC. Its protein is CASSRGQGLDIQYF.

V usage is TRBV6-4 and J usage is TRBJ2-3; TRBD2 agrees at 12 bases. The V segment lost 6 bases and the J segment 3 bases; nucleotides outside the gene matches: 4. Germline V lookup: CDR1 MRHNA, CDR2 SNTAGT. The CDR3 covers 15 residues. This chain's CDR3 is CASSSGTSGTDTQYF. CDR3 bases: TGTGCCAGCAGCTCCGGGACTAGCGGGACAGATACGCAGTATTTT.

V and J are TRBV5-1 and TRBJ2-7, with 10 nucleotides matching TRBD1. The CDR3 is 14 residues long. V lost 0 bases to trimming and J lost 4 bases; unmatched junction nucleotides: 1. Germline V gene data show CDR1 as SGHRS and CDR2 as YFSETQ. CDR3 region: CASSLGDRGYEQYF. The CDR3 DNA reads TGCGCCAGCAGCTTGGGGGACAGGGGTTACGAGCAGTACTTC.

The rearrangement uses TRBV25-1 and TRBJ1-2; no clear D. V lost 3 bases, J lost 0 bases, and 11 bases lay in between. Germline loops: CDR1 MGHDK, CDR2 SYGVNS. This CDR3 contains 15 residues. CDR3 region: CASSESPPANYGYTF. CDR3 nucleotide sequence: TGTGCCAGCAGTGAGTCCCCACCGGCTAACTATGGCTACACCTTC.